This TCR beta chain stems from a study of blood T cell repertoires in COVID-19 (dated by TCRdb to about 2020). Background on the whole study: Samples covering the acute and convalescent phases of COVID-19 were provided by collaborators in the United States, Italy and Spain. Where available, HLA class I and class II types were obtained from metadata supplied by the sample provider rather than from assay-based typing. The prospective study material was composed of cDNA or gDNA derived from T cells, B-cell-depleted T cells, or PBMCs. Samples came from the ongoing ImmuneRACE study (first 160 participants) plus 1,254 subjects from 6 global collaborators. The repertoires were released in a freely available public database intended as a resource for research on the immune response to SARS-CoV-2. A de-identified subject ID, COVID-19 status, age in years and sex were almost always included in the sample metadata. Subjects who had been exposed to COVID-19, were actively infected with it, or had recovered from it provided the deeply sampled blood TCRbeta repertoires that made up the dataset. The study at large found these results: Clinical and demographic metadata were provided uncurated, with the amount varying by source and participant.

Whole blood was collected in K2EDTA tubes by collaborating institutions according to the institutions' own protocols. For TCRbeta analysis, collaborator samples were shipped as frozen whole blood, as isolated PBMCs, or as DNA extracted from either sample type. This clone was recorded once. Its recognized antigen is unknown. The input lacks base qualities; no much larger clone sits a single base away. The V and J ends are trimmed by 5 bases and 7 bases, leaving 15 bases between them. Its CDR3 holds 15 amino acids, cysteine through phenylalanine. Of all the DNA, just the CDR3 is kept, 45 bases in frame from base 1. CDR1 and CDR2 were assigned from the germline V gene (reference sequence) as LGHDT and YNNKEL. TCRbeta CDR3 regions were amplified from genomic DNA using the immunoSEQ Assay, a bias-controlled multiplex PCR. The study's own analysis went as follows. Nucleated cell counts per sample were estimated from amplification of reference gene primers within the assay. Sequence reads were collapsed and filtered to measure the absolute abundance of every unique TCRbeta CDR3 rearrangement. For each sample, productive Simpson clonality was calculated as the square root of Simpson's diversity index over productive rearrangements. Entries here come from immuneACCESS through TCRdb and include only in-frame sequences with V and J called. Some clones fail to appear in such tables; in the studies checked, an unresolved V gene covers under half of the shortfall, and the cause of the remainder is unknown. That table furnishes V, J and clone size, whereas the DNA furnished D and trimming. Across this sample there are about 220,000 clones, with around 82% seen only once. 9.5% to 15% of the sample belongs to the ten largest clones.

Sample: peripheral blood. This TCR was sampled from a human donor in a cohort sampled during active COVID-19. The V and J genes are TRBV3-1 (or the pseudogene TRBV3-2) and TRBJ1-6, with TRBD1 perhaps the D gene, on 6 matching bases. The DNA sequence reads TGTGCCAGCAGCAATATCAGGGGTGGGAATTCACCCCTCCACTTT. This is translated as CASSNIRGGNSPLHF.